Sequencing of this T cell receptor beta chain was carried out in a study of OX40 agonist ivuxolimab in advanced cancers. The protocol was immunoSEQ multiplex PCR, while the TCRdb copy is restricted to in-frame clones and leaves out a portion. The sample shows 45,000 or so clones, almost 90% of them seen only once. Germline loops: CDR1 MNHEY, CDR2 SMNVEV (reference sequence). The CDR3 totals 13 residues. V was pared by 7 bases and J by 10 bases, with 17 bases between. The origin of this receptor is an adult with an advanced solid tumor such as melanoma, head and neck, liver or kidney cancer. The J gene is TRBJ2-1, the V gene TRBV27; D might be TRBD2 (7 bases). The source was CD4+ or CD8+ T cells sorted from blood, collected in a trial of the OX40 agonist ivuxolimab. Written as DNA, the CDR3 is TGTGCCAGCACGTTAGGGGCGGGGGCCGAGCAGTTCTTC. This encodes CASTLGAGAEQFF.